A single TCR beta chain is shown here with its context. The CDR3 extends over 13 amino acids. The germline CDR1 and CDR2 sequences are MDHEN and SYDVKM. Trimming removed 8 bases from V and 2 bases from J; junction bases left unmatched: 4. These data come from a study of blood T cell repertoires in COVID-19. Looking at the study overall: In each case, the material was cDNA or gDNA derived from T cells, B-cell-depleted T cells, or PBMCs.

The data were produced by immunoSEQ multiplex PCR, yet TCRdb's version contains in-frame clones alone and is incomplete. Of about 140,000 clones in the sample, around 88% were seen once. Sequences were obtained from peripheral blood. This receptor was taken from a woman aged 60-75 years with acute or convalescent COVID-19. This chain uses TRBV28 with TRBJ1-2; 8 positions match TRBD1. DNA for the CDR3: TGTGCCAGCGCGAGGACAGGGAACTATGGCTACACCTTC. This sequence encodes CASARTGNYGYTF.